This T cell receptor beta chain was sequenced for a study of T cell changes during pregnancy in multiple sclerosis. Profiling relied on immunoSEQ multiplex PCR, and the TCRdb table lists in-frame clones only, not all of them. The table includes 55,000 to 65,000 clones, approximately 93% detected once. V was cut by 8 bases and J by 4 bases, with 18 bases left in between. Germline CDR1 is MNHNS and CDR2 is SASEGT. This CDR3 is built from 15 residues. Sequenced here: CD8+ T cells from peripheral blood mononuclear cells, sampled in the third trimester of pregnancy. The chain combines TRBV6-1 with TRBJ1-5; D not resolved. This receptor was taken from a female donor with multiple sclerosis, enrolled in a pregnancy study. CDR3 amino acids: CASRPGSLGNQPQHF. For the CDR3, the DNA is TGTGCCAGCCGACCGGGATCTCTGGGAAATCAGCCCCAGCATTTT.